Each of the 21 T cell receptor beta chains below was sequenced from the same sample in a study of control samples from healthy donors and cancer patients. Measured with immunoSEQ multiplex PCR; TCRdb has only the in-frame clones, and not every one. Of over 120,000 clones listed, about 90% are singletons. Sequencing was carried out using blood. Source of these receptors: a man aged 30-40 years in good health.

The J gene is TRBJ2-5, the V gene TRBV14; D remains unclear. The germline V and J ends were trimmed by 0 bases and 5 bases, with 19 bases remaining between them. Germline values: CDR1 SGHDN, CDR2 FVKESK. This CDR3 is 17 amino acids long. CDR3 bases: TGTGCCAGCAGCCAAGAAACCTACACCCAAAGTAGGGAGACCCAGTACTTC. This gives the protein CASSQETYTQSRETQYF.

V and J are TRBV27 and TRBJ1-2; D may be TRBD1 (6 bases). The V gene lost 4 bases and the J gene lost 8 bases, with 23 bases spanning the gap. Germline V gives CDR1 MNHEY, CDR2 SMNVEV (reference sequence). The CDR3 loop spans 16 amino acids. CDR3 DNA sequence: TGTGCCAGCAGTTCCCTTGGGGGGGGCGCATTAAGCGGCTACACCTTC. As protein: CASSSLGGGALSGYTF.

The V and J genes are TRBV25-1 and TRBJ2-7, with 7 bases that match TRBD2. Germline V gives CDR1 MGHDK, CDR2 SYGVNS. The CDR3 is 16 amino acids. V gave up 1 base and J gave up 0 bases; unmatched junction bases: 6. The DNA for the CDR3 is TGTGCCAGCAGTGAATCAGGCCCGGGGGGCTCCTACGAGCAGTACTTC. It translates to CASSESGPGGSYEQYF.

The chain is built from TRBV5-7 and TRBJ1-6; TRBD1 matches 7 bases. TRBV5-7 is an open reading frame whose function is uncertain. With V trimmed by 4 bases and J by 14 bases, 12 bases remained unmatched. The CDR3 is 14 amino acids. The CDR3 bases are TGTGCCAGCAGCCTTCTCGACAGGGCAAGTACCCTCCACTTT. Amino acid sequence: CASSLLDRASTLHF.

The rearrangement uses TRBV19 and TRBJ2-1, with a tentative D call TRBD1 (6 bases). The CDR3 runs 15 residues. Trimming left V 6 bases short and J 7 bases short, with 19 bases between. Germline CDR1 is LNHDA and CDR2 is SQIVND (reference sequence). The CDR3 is CASRGPGHYGNEQFF. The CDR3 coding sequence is TGTGCCAGTAGGGGCCCGGGACACTATGGGAATGAGCAGTTCTTC.

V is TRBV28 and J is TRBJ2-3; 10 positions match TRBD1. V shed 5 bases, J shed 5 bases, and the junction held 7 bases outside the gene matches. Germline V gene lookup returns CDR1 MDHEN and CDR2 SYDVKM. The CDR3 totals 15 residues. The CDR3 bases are TGTGCCAGCAGTCAAGGACAGGGGGTAAGAGATACGCAGTATTTT. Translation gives CASSQGQGVRDTQYF.

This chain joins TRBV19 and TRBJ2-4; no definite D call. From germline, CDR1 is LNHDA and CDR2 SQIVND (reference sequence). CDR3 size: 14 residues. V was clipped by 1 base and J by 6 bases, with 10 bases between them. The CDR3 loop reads CASSIAGQLNIQYF. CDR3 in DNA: TGTGCCAGTAGTATAGCGGGTCAGTTAAACATTCAGTACTTC.

CDR3 protein: CASSEWQGGNTIYF. The CDR3 DNA is TGTGCCAGCAGTGAATGGCAGGGTGGTAACACCATATATTTT. The chain uses TRBV2 and TRBJ1-3; TRBD1 is a possible D gene (5 bases). The CDR3 is 14 residues long. V lost 2 bases and J 7 bases, leaving 12 bases between the germline ends. Per the germline V gene, CDR1 is SNHLY and CDR2 is FYNNEI.

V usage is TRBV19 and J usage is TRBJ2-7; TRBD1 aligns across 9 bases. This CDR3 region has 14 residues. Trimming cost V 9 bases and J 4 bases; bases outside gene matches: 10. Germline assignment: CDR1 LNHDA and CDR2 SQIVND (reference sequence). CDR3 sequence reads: CASSDTGGTYEQYF. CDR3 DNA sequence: TGTGCCAGCAGTGACACAGGGGGCACATACGAGCAGTACTTC.

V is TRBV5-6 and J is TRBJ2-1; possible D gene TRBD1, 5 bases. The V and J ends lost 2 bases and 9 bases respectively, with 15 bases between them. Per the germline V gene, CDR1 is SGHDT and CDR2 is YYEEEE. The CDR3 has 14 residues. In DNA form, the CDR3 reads TGTGCCAGCAGCTTTTCGCGAATAAGGGGTGAGCAGTTCTTC. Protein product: CASSFSRIRGEQFF.

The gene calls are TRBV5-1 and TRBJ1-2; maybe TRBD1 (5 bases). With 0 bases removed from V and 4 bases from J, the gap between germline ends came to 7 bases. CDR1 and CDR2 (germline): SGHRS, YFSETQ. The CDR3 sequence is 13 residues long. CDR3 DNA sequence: TGCGCCAGCAGCTTGGGACAGATCTATGGCTACACCTTC. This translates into CASSLGQIYGYTF.

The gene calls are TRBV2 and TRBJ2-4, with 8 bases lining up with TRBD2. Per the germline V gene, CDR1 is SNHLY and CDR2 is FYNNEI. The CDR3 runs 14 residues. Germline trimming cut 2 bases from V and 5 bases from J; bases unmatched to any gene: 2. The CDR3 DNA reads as TGTGCCAGCAGTGAACGGGGGGGCCAAAACATTCAGTACTTC. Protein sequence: CASSERGGQNIQYF.

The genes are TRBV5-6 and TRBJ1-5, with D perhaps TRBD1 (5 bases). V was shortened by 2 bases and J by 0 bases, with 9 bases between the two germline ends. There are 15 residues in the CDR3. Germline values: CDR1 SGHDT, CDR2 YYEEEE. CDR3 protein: CASSFWGVSNQPQHF. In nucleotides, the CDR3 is TGTGCCAGCAGCTTTTGGGGGGTTAGCAATCAGCCCCAGCATTTT.

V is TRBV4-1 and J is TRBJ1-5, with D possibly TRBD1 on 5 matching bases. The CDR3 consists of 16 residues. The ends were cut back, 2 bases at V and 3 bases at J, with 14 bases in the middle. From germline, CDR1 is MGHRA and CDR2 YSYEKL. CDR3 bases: TGCGCCAGCAGCCAAATGGGGGACGATTTCAATCAGCCCCAGCATTTT. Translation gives CASSQMGDDFNQPQHF.

CDR3 nucleotides: TGTGCCAGCAGTTTTCCCCTACAGGGAAAGAATGAAAAACTGTTTTTT. Amino acids: CASSFPLQGKNEKLFF. J is TRBJ1-4 and V is TRBV28; a possible D gene is TRBD1 (6 bases). Trimming removed 3 bases from V and 5 bases from J, with 16 bases in between. Germline V gene sequence: CDR1 MDHEN, CDR2 SYDVKM. The CDR3 has 16 amino acids.

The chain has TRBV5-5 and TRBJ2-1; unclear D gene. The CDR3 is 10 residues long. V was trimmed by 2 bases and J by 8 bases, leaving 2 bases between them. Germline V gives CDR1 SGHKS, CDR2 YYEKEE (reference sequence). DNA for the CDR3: TGTGCCAGCAGCTTATATGAGCAGTTCTTC. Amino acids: CASSLYEQFF.

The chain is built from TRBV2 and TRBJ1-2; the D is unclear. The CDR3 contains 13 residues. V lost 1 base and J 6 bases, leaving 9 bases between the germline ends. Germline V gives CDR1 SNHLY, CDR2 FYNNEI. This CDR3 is CASSEGAPDGYTF. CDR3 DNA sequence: TGTGCCAGCAGTGAAGGGGCCCCCGATGGCTACACCTTC.

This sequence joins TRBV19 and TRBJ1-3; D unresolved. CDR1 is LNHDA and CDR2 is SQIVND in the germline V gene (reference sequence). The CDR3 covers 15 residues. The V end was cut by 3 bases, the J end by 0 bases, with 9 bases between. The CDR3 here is CASSMARRSGNTIYF. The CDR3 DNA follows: TGTGCCAGTAGTATGGCCAGGCGCTCTGGAAACACCATATATTTT.

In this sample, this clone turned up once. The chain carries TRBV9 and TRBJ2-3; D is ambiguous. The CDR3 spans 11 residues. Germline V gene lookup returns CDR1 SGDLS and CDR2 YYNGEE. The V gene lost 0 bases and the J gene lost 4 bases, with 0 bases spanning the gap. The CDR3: CASSVADTQYF. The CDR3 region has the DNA TGTGCCAGCAGCGTAGCAGATACGCAGTATTTT. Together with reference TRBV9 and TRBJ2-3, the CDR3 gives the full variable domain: DSGVTQTPKHLITATGQRVTLRCSPRSGDLSVYWYQQSLDQGLQFLIQYYNGEERAKGNILERFSAQQFPDLHSELNLSSLELGDSALYFCASSVADTQYFGPGTRLTVL.

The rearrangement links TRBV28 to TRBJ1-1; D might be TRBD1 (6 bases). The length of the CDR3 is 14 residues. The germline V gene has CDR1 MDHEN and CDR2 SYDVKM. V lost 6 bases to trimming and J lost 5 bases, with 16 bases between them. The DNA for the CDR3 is TGTGCCAGCAGCCCGGGTCCGAGGGGGACTGAAGCTTTCTTT. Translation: CASSPGPRGTEAFF. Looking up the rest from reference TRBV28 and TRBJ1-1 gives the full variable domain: DVKVTQSSRYLVKRTGEKVFLECVQDMDHENMFWYRQDPGLGLRLIYFSYDVKMKEKGDIPEGYSVSREKKERFSLILESASTNQTSMYLCASSPGPRGTEAFFGQGTRLTVV.

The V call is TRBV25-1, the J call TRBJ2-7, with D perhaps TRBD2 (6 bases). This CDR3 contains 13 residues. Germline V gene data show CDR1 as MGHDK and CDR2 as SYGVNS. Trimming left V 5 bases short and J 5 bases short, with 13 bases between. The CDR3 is CASSRGGGNEQYF. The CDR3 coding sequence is TGTGCCAGCAGTAGGGGTGGGGGGAACGAGCAGTACTTC.